The 3 T cell receptor beta chains listed next were all sequenced from one sample in a study of Ad26.COV2.S vaccination and SARS-CoV-2 variants (dated by TCRdb to about 2021). This specimen's treatment or condition label, interpreted: 19 received Ad26.COV2.S at low or high dose, single or two shots; 5 received placebo; per-sample allocation not given. Repertoires of vaccine and placebo recipients were sequenced from samples collected on day 63 after the first injection. The method was the immunoSEQ multiplex PCR assay. In its TCRdb copy, this immuneACCESS table keeps in-frame sequences only and misses some clones. Where compared with another copy, unresolved V genes explain less than half of these, and the others have no known cause. For this sample there are approximately 400,000 clones; about four fifths appear just once. Roughly 7.4% of the sample comes from the top ten. Here the sequenced sample was peripheral blood, taken in a trial of Ad26.COV2.S vaccine versus placebo. The receptors were sampled from a person between 18 and 65 years old who received the Ad26.COV2.S COVID-19 vaccine or a placebo.

The V gene is TRBV6-5, the J gene TRBJ1-5; perhaps TRBD1 as D (6 bases). Germline V gene data show CDR1 as MNHEY and CDR2 as SVGAGI. This CDR3 has 14 residues. V dropped 9 bases and J dropped 3 bases, with 15 bases sitting between them. CDR3 DNA: TGTGCCAGTAGTCTCCGGGGGGCCAATCAGCCCCAGCATTTT. Residues: CASSLRGANQPQHF.

The chain links TRBV7-9 to TRBJ1-1; D not certain. The CDR3 is 13 residues long. Trimming took off 3 bases at V and 1 base at J, with 6 bases between the two ends. From germline, CDR1 is SEHNR and CDR2 FQNEAQ (reference sequence). The CDR3 is CASSFSENTEAFF. CDR3 nucleotide sequence: TGTGCCAGCAGCTTCTCAGAGAACACTGAAGCTTTCTTT.

This chain connects TRBV11-2 to TRBJ2-7; possible D gene TRBD2, 5 bases. This CDR3 spans 15 amino acids. Trimming took off 7 bases at V and 2 bases at J, with 18 bases between the two ends. The germline gives CDR1 SGHAT, CDR2 FQNNGV. In nucleotides, the CDR3 is TGTGCCAGCACCCCCTGGGAGACGACCCCCTACGAGCAGTACTTC. Its protein is CASTPWETTPYEQYF.